These T cell receptor beta chains were read from a single sample in a study of shared clonotypes between healthy human individuals. Profiled with immunoSEQ multiplex PCR; TCRdb holds only in-frame clones, not every one. The sample includes almost 700,000 clones, about 91% seen only once; the top ten take approximately 25%. The sample was naive CD8+ T cells sorted from blood. The receptors were gathered from a young man in good health. Each CDR3 is given with its conserved first and last residue. A D gene is named only where the DNA matches it firmly. Size values are once, few and many counts, or a class for expanded clones, and some rows have none.

>NA|TRBV28|NA|TRBJ2-7
TGTGCCAGCAAGAGGGCAGCCTACGAGCAGTACTTC
CASKRAAYEQYF
>NA|TRBV7-3|NA|TRBJ2-5
TGTGCCAGCAGCTCAAATAACCAAGAGACCCAGTACTTC
CASSSNNQETQYF
>NA|TRBV19|NA|TRBJ1-1
TGTGCCAGTAGTATAGATCGGGTGTGGCAGAGCAACACTGAAGCTTTCTTT
CASSIDRVWQSNTEAFF
>once|TRBV6-5|NA|TRBJ2-5
TGTGCCAGCAGTCAAGGAGGTGGGGGGACCCAGTACTTC
CASSQGGGGTQYF
>NA|TRBV29-1|TRBD2|TRBJ2-1
TGCAGCGTTGAAAGTAGGGCTAGCGGGAGGGAAGTAATAGGCTCCTACAATGAGCAGTTCTTC
CSVESRASGREVIGSYNEQFF
>NA|TRBV13|NA|TRBJ1-1
TGTGCCAGCAGCTTAGGGGGCGGTCTCACTGAAGCTTTCTTT
CASSLGGGLTEAFF
>NA|TRBV7-6|NA|TRBJ1-1
TGTGCCAGCAGCTTACGGGGGCGCGGAACTGAAGCTTTCTTT
CASSLRGRGTEAFF
>NA|TRBV15|NA|TRBJ2-3
TGTGCCACCAGCAGAGAGGATGGCGCTTTGAGTGGAGATACGCAGTATTTT
CATSREDGALSGDTQYF
>NA|TRBV15|NA|TRBJ2-1
TGTGCCACCAGCACCCTTTGGGGGGAAGGCTACAATGAGCAGTTCTTC
CATSTLWGEGYNEQFF
>few|TRBV6-5|TRBD2|TRBJ2-2
TGTGCCAGCAGTTACTCGGGACTAGCGGGATCCGGGGAGCTGTTTTTT
CASSYSGLAGSGELFF
>NA|TRBV29-1|NA|TRBJ1-1
TGCAGCGAGAGCCGGGACCGTGGAAGCACTGAAGCTTTCTTT
CSESRDRGSTEAFF